This TCR delta chain comes out of a study of gamma-delta T cells after stem cell transplantation. The trim removed 0 bases at V and 1 base at J, leaving 20 bases unmatched. CDR3 length: 21 residues. Germline V gene lookup returns CDR1 GEAIGNYY and CDR2 EKD. A note on this clone: Translating this DNA gives a protein that differs at residues 6 and 12 from the TCRdb one, which belongs to a much larger clone; a read error is likely, and the protein shown is this translation.

TCRdb repeated clone calling on the RT-PCR reads with CATT. The data contain some 14,000 delta-chain clones, about 8.6% of them singletons. The V gene is TRDV2, the J gene TRDJ1; 9 bases are shared with TRDD3. This clonotype originated in a human donor. It is not recorded whose cells these are; they may come from a transplant donor. The sample comprised gamma-delta T cells. In DNA, the CDR3 is TGTGCCTGTGACACCCTTACTGGGGGACCCACACCGGTTGCCCCCACCGATAAACTCATCTTT. Translation: CACDTLTGGPTPVAPTDKLIF.